The clone carrying this T cell receptor beta chain has more than one count but fewer than ten. No antigen is known for it. Expressed TCRB transcripts got sequenced, as all isolated RNA was reverse transcribed. Libraries were prepared by immunoSEQ multiplex PCR; TCRdb keeps only in-frame clonotypes and omits some of them. The sample carries about 130,000 clones, around a tenth recorded once. The data originate from a study of beta chain features in type 1 diabetes. Looking at the study overall: The patients were much like the healthy donors in age, gender and cell yields. All of the samples together had 107,917,701 sorted cells examined.

The CDR3 is made up of 12 amino acids. V lost 3 bases to trimming and J lost 6 bases, with 7 bases between them. CDR1 is SGHVS and CDR2 is FQNEAQ in the germline V gene. General study results and limits: Patients showed naive, central memory and Treg TCRB repertoires that appeared more similar than those of healthy donors.

The receptor's source is a man younger than 35 in good health. The sample comprised central memory CD4+ T cells from blood. The chain combines TRBV7-8 with TRBJ2-3; perhaps TRBD1 as D (6 bases). The chain's CDR3 is CASSFQGDTQYF. The DNA of the CDR3 is TGTGCCAGCAGCTTCCAGGGGGATACGCAGTATTTT. Based on the CDR3 plus reference TRBV7-8 and TRBJ2-3, the full variable domain is GAGVSQSPRYKVAKRGQDVALRCDPISGHVSLFWYQQALGQGPEFLTYFQNEAQLDKSGLPSDRFFAERPEGSVSTLKIQRTQQEDSAVYLCASSFQGDTQYFGPGTRLTVL.